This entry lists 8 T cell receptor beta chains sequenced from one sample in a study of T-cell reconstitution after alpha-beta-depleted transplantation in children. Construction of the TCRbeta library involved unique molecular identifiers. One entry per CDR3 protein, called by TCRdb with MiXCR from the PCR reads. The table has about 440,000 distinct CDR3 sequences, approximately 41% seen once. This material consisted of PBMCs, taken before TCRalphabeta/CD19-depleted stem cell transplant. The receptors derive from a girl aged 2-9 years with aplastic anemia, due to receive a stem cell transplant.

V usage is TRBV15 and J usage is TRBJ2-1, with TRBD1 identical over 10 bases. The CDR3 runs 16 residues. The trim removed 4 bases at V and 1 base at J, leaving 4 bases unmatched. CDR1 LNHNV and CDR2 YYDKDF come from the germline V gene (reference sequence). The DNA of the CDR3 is TGTGCCACCAGCACGGACAGGGGGTTTTCCTACAATGAGCAGTTCTTC. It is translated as CATSTDRGFSYNEQFF.

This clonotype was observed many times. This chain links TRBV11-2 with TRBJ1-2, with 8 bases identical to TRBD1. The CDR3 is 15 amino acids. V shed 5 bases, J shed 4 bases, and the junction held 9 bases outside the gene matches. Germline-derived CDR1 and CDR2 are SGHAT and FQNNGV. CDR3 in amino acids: CASSPGQGLPYGYTF. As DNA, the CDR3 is TGTGCCAGCAGCCCCGGACAGGGCCTCCCCTATGGCTACACCTTC.

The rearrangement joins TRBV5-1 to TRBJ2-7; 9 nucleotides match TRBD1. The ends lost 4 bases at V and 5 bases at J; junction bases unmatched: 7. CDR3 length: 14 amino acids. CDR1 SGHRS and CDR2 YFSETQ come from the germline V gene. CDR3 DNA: TGCGCCAGCAGCGCAGGGACAGGGCCCCACGAGCAGTACTTC. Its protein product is CASSAGTGPHEQYF.

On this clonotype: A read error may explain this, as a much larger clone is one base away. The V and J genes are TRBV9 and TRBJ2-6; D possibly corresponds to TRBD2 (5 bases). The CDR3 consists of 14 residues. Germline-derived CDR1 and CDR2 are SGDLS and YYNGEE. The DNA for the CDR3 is TGTGCCATCAGCCCCCCGGGAGGGGCCAACGTCCTGACTTTC. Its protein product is CAISPPGGANVLTF.

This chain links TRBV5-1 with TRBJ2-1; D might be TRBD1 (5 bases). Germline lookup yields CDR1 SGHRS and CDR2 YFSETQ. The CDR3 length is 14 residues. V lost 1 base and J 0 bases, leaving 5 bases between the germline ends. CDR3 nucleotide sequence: TGCGCCAGCAGCTTGCAGGGCTCCTACAATGAGCAGTTCTTC. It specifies CASSLQGSYNEQFF.

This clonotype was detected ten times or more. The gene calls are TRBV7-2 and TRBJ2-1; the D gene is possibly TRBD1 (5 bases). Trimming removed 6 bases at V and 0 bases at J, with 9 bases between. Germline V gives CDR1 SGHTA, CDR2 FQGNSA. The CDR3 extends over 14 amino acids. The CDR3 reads CASRRQSSYNEQFF. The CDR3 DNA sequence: TGTGCCAGCAGACGACAGTCCTCCTACAATGAGCAGTTCTTC.

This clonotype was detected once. For the CDR3, the DNA is TGCGCCAGCAGCCAGGAGCCGACGGGTCCCTACGAGCAGTACTTC. It yields the protein CASSQEPTGPYEQYF. This chain joins TRBV4-1 and TRBJ2-7; D call uncertain. Germline-derived CDR1 and CDR2 are MGHRA and YSYEKL. CDR3 size: 15 residues. Trimming removed 3 bases from V and 2 bases from J, with 14 bases in between.

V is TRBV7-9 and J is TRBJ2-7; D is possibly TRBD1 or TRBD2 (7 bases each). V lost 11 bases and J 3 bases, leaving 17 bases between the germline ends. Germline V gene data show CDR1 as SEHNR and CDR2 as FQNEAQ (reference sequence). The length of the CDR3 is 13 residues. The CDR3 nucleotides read TGTGCCGGCGAGACAGGGAGGGGCTACGAGCAGTACTTC. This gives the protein CAGETGRGYEQYF.